This T cell receptor beta chain was obtained from a study of T cells of healthy individuals. Germline CDR1 is SGHDN and CDR2 is FVKESK. This CDR3 contains 15 residues. Unmatched junction bases numbered 7, after V lost 5 bases and J lost 10 bases. This clonotype was counted many times. A single record per CDR3 protein comes from TCRdb applying MiXCR to the 5' RACE reads. This table has 45,000 to 60,000 distinct CDR3 sequences, about 15% appearing once. The chain recombines TRBV14 with TRBJ2-1, with 14 bases matching TRBD2. The receptor's source is a human donor in good health. CDR3 nucleotides: TGTGCCAGCAGCGACCCGGGACTAGCGGGAGAAGAGCAGTTCTTC. It translates to CASSDPGLAGEEQFF.